This T cell receptor beta chain was sequenced in a study of shared clonotypes between healthy human individuals. Study-wide results and caveats: As a rule, naive subsets had a larger estimated richness than memory subsets.

On this clone itself: Its antigen is currently unknown.

Method: immunoSEQ multiplex PCR; TCRdb's copy keeps in-frame clones and lacks some. The table includes over a million clones, roughly 96% detected once. Source material: naive CD4+ T cells sorted from blood. Regarding subset: CD45RA+ positively selected. This receptor was taken from a man aged 25-45 years in good health.

In DNA, the CDR3 is TGTGCCAGCAGCCCGGGACCGATCCTCTATGGCTACACCTTC. This sequence encodes CASSPGPILYGYTF. The gene calls are TRBV7-2 and TRBJ1-2; D is possibly TRBD1 (5 bases). This CDR3 has 14 amino acids. V was clipped by 5 bases and J by 4 bases, with 14 bases between them. Per germline, CDR1 SGHTA and CDR2 FQGNSA.